A selection of T cell receptor beta chains follows, all from one sample in a study of blood T cell repertoires in COVID-19. The method was immunoSEQ multiplex PCR; TCRdb's version includes in-frame clones alone and lacks a portion of them. The table lists 200,000 or so clones, more than 70% of them singletons. The sequenced sample consisted of peripheral blood. The receptors shown here come from a woman in her 40s who had recovered from COVID-19. Each CDR3 is given with its conserved first and last residue. D genes are given only for firm matches. Only part of the rows carry a size: once, few, many, or a class if the clone is expanded.

TRBD2	TRBV3-1/TRBV3-2	once	TRBJ2-5	CASSHGTSETETQYF	TGTGCCAGCAGCCATGGGACTAGCGAGACGGAGACCCAGTACTTC
TRBD1	TRBV7-2	.	TRBJ2-2	CASSLLGQVPPGELFF	TGTGCCAGCAGCTTATTAGGACAGGTTCCCCCCGGGGAGCTGTTTTTT
TRBD1	TRBV2	.	TRBJ1-5	CASSVRQGRSNQPQHF	TGTGCCAGCAGTGTCAGACAGGGACGGAGCAATCAGCCCCAGCATTTT
.	TRBV7-3	.	TRBJ2-3	CASSSTGSWADTQYF	TGTGCCAGCAGCTCCACAGGGAGCTGGGCAGATACGCAGTATTTT
.	TRBV29-1	.	TRBJ1-1	CSAIDRNTEAFF	TGCAGCGCCATAGACAGGAACACTGAAGCTTTCTTT
.	TRBV7-9	once	TRBJ2-1	CASSLEMRVNEQFF	TGTGCCAGCAGCTTAGAGATGCGCGTTAATGAGCAGTTCTTC
TRBD1	TRBV7-9	.	TRBJ2-1	CASSGQGHEQFF	TGTGCCAGCAGCGGACAGGGGCATGAGCAGTTCTTC
TRBD2	TRBV9	.	TRBJ2-1	CASSAATSAGGEQFF	TGTGCCAGCAGCGCGGCGACTAGCGCGGGGGGGGAGCAGTTCTTC
TRBD2	TRBV7-3	.	TRBJ2-1	CASSSAGLAGHSSYNEQFF	TGTGCCAGCAGCTCTGCGGGACTAGCGGGCCATAGCTCCTACAATGAGCAGTTCTTC
.	TRBV7-9	.	TRBJ2-1	CASSLLRNEQFF	TGTGCCAGCAGCTTACTACGCAATGAGCAGTTCTTC
TRBD1	TRBV19	.	TRBJ1-1	CASSDPGQGGISEAFF	TGTGCCAGTAGCGATCCGGGACAGGGAGGGATTTCTGAAGCTTTCTTT
TRBD1	TRBV18	.	TRBJ1-1	CASSPGQGVTEAFF	TGTGCCAGCTCACCAGGACAGGGAGTCACTGAAGCTTTCTTT
TRBD2	TRBV6-5	.	TRBJ2-7	CASRGGTSGNEQYF	TGTGCCAGCAGAGGGGGGACTAGTGGTAACGAGCAGTACTTC
TRBD1	TRBV4-3	.	TRBJ2-7	CASSQGQGVGTNEQYF	TGCGCCAGCAGCCAAGGACAGGGGGTAGGAACTAACGAGCAGTACTTC
TRBD1	TRBV15	.	TRBJ1-3	CATSRETGAGNTIYF	TGTGCCACCAGCAGAGAAACAGGGGCTGGAAACACCATATATTTT
.	TRBV30	.	TRBJ1-1	CAWTGGAEAFF	TGTGCCTGGACCGGGGGGGCTGAAGCTTTCTTT
.	TRBV19	.	TRBJ1-3	CASNPNGGFSGNTIYF	TGTGCCAGTAACCCCAACGGAGGATTCTCTGGAAACACCATATATTTT
TRBD1	TRBV28	.	TRBJ2-5	CASSLDRVQYF	TGTGCCAGCAGCCTGGACAGGGTCCAGTACTTC
.	TRBV5-1	.	TRBJ1-3	CASSLQRGNTIYF	TGCGCCAGCAGCTTACAACGCGGAAACACCATATATTTT
TRBD1	TRBV28	.	TRBJ2-7	CASSSPTGSVHEQYF	TGTGCCAGCAGTTCCCCGACAGGGTCGGTGCACGAGCAGTACTTC
.	TRBV19	few	TRBJ1-1	CASTMAEMNTEAFF	TGTGCCAGTACCATGGCGGAGATGAACACTGAAGCTTTCTTT
.	TRBV6-1	.	TRBJ2-5	CASSERETQYF	TGTGCCAGCAGTGAACGAGAGACCCAGTACTTC
.	TRBV30	.	TRBJ2-3	CASNKRGSGTDTQYF	TGTGCCTCAAATAAGCGTGGGAGCGGCACAGATACGCAGTATTTT
TRBD1	TRBV29-1	.	TRBJ2-7	CSVGKGDRGSEQYF	TGCAGCGTGGGGAAAGGGGACAGGGGGAGCGAGCAGTACTTC
.	TRBV27	once	TRBJ2-7	CASRGGIHEQYF	TGTGCCAGCAGAGGGGGTATCCACGAGCAGTACTTC
TRBD1	TRBV18	.	TRBJ2-7	CASSLTRGHEQYF	TGTGCCAGCTCACTCACCAGGGGGCATGAGCAGTACTTC
TRBD2	TRBV19	.	TRBJ2-3	CASSIVASGTDTQYF	TGTGCCAGTAGTATTGTGGCTAGCGGGACAGATACGCAGTATTTT
.	TRBV5-4	.	TRBJ2-3	CASSAPPGLTSTDTQYF	TGTGCCAGCAGCGCACCCCCGGGACTTACTAGCACAGATACGCAGTATTTT
.	TRBV7-9	once	TRBJ2-7	CASSRSGSSDSYEQYF	TGTGCCAGCAGCCGTTCAGGGTCCTCAGACTCCTACGAGCAGTACTTC
TRBD1	TRBV2	.	TRBJ2-2	CASREAGGWGGELFF	TGTGCCAGCAGAGAAGCAGGGGGCTGGGGCGGGGAGCTGTTTTTT